Sequencing of this TCR beta chain was carried out in a study of blood T cell repertoires in COVID-19. Study-wide background: T cells, B-cell-depleted T cells, or PBMCs provided the cDNA or gDNA that served as material.

TCRdb's table, derived via immunoSEQ multiplex PCR, lists solely in-frame clones and lacks some. The table shows 140,000 to 150,000 clones, with 88% occurring only once. This clone has only a few counts. The sequence was obtained from a woman between 45 and 65 years old with acute or convalescent COVID-19. The specimen sequenced was peripheral blood.

The CDR3 loop is CASSTGPRTEAFF. CDR3 bases: TGTGCCAGCTCAACAGGCCCGAGGACTGAAGCTTTCTTT. This chain links TRBV18 with TRBJ1-1, with a possible D match to TRBD1 (5 bases). Deletions cut 5 bases from V and 5 bases from J, with 12 bases between. Germline lookup yields CDR1 KGHSH and CDR2 LQKENI. This CDR3 spans 13 amino acids.